The 5 T cell receptor beta chains in this list originate from one sample, sequenced in a study of cytomegalovirus exposure and HLA in healthy donors. Use of 60 Vbeta and 13 Jbeta primers characterized the PCR. Clones were read by immunoSEQ multiplex PCR, and TCRdb kept only the in-frame ones, dropping some. Seen here are around 130,000 clones, 60% to 85% observed once, and the top ten hold roughly 3%. Input material: PBMCs. The receptors were sampled from a woman between 35 and 50 years old in good health and CMV-seropositive.

This chain joins TRBV18 and TRBJ1-2; a weak D match, TRBD1 (6 bases). The CDR3 is 14 amino acids. V gave up 2 bases and J gave up 3 bases, with 10 bases separating them. Germline-derived CDR1 and CDR2 are KGHSH and LQKENI. CDR3 amino acids: CASSPKTGYYGYTF. The CDR3 DNA is TGTGCCAGCTCACCAAAAACAGGGTACTATGGCTACACCTTC.

The chain couples TRBV2 to TRBJ2-7; maybe TRBD1 (6 bases). Looked up from germline, CDR1 is SNHLY and CDR2 is FYNNEI. The CDR3 totals 12 residues. V lost 6 bases to trimming and J lost 6 bases, with 12 bases between them. In nucleotides, the CDR3 is TGTGCCAGCAGGGCCGGGACATCCGAGCAGTACTTC. Protein sequence: CASRAGTSEQYF. Based on the CDR3 plus reference TRBV2 and TRBJ2-7, the full variable domain is EPEVTQTPSHQVTQMGQEVILRCVPISNHLYFYWYRQILGQKVEFLVSFYNNEISEKSEIFDDQFSVERPDGSNFTLKIRSTKLEDSAMYFCASRAGTSEQYFGPGTRLTVT.

This chain connects TRBV7-9 to TRBJ1-1, with 9 bases lining up with TRBD1. The V and J ends lost 5 bases and 7 bases, in that order; junction bases with no gene match: 8. This CDR3 is 14 amino acids long. The germline CDR1 and CDR2 sequences are SEHNR and FQNEAQ (reference sequence). The CDR3 loop reads CASSLGQGLGEAFF. CDR3 nucleotides: TGTGCCAGCAGCCTGGGACAGGGACTTGGTGAAGCTTTCTTT.

The V gene is TRBV7-2, the J gene TRBJ1-5; 11 bases fit TRBD1. Germline CDR1 SGHTA, CDR2 FQGNSA. CDR3 length: 17 residues. V gave up 1 base and J gave up 0 bases; unmatched junction bases: 2. The CDR3 sequence: CASSLGTGGFSNQPQHF. For the CDR3, the DNA is TGTGCCAGCAGCTTAGGGACAGGGGGCTTTAGCAATCAGCCCCAGCATTTT.

The J gene is TRBJ1-1, the V gene TRBV4-3; D perhaps matches TRBD1 (5 bases). The CDR3 has 15 amino acids. The V end lost 1 base, the J end lost 1 base, and 10 bases lay between the germline ends. Germline V CDR1 and CDR2: LGHNA, YSLEER. In nucleotides, the CDR3 is TGCGCCAGCAGCCAAGGGTACGGGGGGAACACTGAAGCTTTCTTT. The encoded protein is CASSQGYGGNTEAFF.